The 11 T cell receptor beta chains below come from one sample, sequenced in a study of cytomegalovirus exposure and HLA in healthy donors (dated by TCRdb to about 2017). To prepare the library, the immunoSEQ multiplex PCR assay was applied. TCRdb mirrors the immuneACCESS table, restricted to in-frame sequences. Some clones are absent from its copies; in checked studies, under half trace to an unresolved V gene, and the reason for the others is unknown. The sample records roughly 120,000 clones, more than 70% of which are singletons. Together, the top ten hold more than 2% of the sample. The sequencing sample was made of PBMCs. The receptors stem from a woman aged 18 to 35 in good health and CMV-seronegative.

CDR3 sequence reads: CASSRGQNTGELFF. In nucleotides, the CDR3 is TGTGCCAGCAGTCGCGGACAGAACACCGGGGAGCTGTTTTTT. This chain connects TRBV28 to TRBJ2-2; tentative D call: TRBD1 (5 bases). Per the germline V gene, CDR1 is MDHEN and CDR2 is SYDVKM. V was clipped by 5 bases and J by 1 base, with 8 bases between them. CDR3 length: 14 residues.

This clone appeared once. The chain recombines TRBV7-9 with TRBJ2-3; 8 bases are a match to TRBD1. The ends lost 1 base at V and 3 bases at J; junction bases unmatched: 12. Germline assignment: CDR1 SEHNR and CDR2 FQNEAQ (reference sequence). The CDR3 length is 18 residues. CDR3 sequence (DNA): TGTGCCAGCAGCTTAGACAATCTACGGGACAGGCGGACAGATACGCAGTATTTT. It specifies CASSLDNLRDRRTDTQYF.

The CDR3 region is CASSNPRDRGTDTQYF. Here the CDR3 DNA reads TGTGCCAGCAGTAACCCCCGAGACAGGGGCACAGATACGCAGTATTTT. This chain connects TRBV28 to TRBJ2-3; 7 bases are a match to TRBD1. Germline V gene data show CDR1 as MDHEN and CDR2 as SYDVKM. J was trimmed by 1 base and V by 5 bases; bases with no gene match: 9. The CDR3 is 16 residues long.

The rearrangement uses TRBV30 and TRBJ2-1, with D possibly matching TRBD1 (6 bases). CDR1 and CDR2 (germline): GTSNPN, SVGIG (reference sequence). V lost 5 bases and J 6 bases, leaving 11 bases between the germline ends. CDR3 length: 12 amino acids. This chain's CDR3 is CAWDTGSNEQFF. In DNA, the CDR3 is TGTGCCTGGGATACAGGGTCCAATGAGCAGTTCTTC. Using reference TRBV30 and TRBJ2-1 for the parts outside the CDR3, the full variable domain is SQTIHQWPATLVQPVGSPLSLECTVEGTSNPNLYWYRQAAGRGLQLLFYSVGIGQISSEVPQNLSASRPQDRQFILSSKKLLLSDSGFYLCAWDTGSNEQFFGPGTRLTVL.

The chain couples TRBV6-1 to TRBJ1-2; 8 nucleotides agree with TRBD1. The germline CDR1 and CDR2 sequences are MNHNS and SASEGT. V lost 1 base, J lost 3 bases, and 10 bases stayed unmatched. The CDR3 extends over 17 amino acids. CDR3 nucleotide sequence: TGTGCCAGCAGTGAAGTGGGGGACAGGCACAAGGACTATGGCTACACCTTC. It translates to CASSEVGDRHKDYGYTF.

As DNA, the CDR3 is TGTGCCAGCAGTCAGCAGGGTTCCGCCCTGGAAAAACTGTTTTTT. It translates to CASSQQGSALEKLFF. The V call is TRBV28, the J call TRBJ1-4, with a weak D call TRBD1 (5 bases). The CDR3 extends over 15 amino acids. V lost 5 bases and J 8 bases, leaving 18 bases between the germline ends. CDR1 and CDR2 from the germline V gene are MDHEN and SYDVKM.

Here the CDR3 DNA reads TGTGCCTCGGACATTCCCGAAAGCACAGATACGCAGTATTTT. Protein: CASDIPESTDTQYF. The chain uses TRBV30 and TRBJ2-3, with D tentatively TRBD1 (5 bases). Germline CDR1 reads GTSNPN; CDR2 reads SVGIG (reference sequence). V lost 7 bases, J lost 0 bases, and 14 bases lay in between. The CDR3 spans 14 residues.

This chain joins TRBV7-3 and TRBJ2-1, with D maybe TRBD1 (6 bases). The germline V gene encodes CDR1 SGHTA and CDR2 FQGTGA. Trimming removed 5 bases at V and 9 bases at J, with 8 bases between. This CDR3 region has 11 residues. Written as DNA, the CDR3 is TGTGCCAGCAGCATAGGGGGTGAGCAGTTCTTC. Translating gives CASSIGGEQFF. Drawing the rest from reference TRBV7-3 and TRBJ2-1, the complete variable domain is GAGVSQTPSNKVTEKGKYVELRCDPISGHTALYWYRQSLGQGPEFLIYFQGTGAADDSGLPNDRFFAVRPEGSVSTLKIQRTERGDSAVYLCASSIGGEQFFGPGTRLTVL.

The chain carries TRBV18 and TRBJ2-1, with unresolved D. CDR3 length equals 15 residues. V was clipped by 6 bases and J by 2 bases, with 14 bases between them. The germline gives CDR1 KGHSH, CDR2 LQKENI. The CDR3 nucleotides are TGTGCCAGCTCCCTGGCCCATCTCGCCTACAATGAGCAGTTCTTC. This gives the protein CASSLAHLAYNEQFF.

In its sample, this clone was seen once. CDR3 residues: CASSQGGHGQSPSPQHF. The CDR3 nucleotides are TGTGCCAGCAGCCAAGGGGGGCACGGACAGAGCCCTTCGCCCCAGCATTTT. This chain joins TRBV4-2 and TRBJ1-5, with a possible D match to TRBD1 (6 bases). V gave up 1 base and J gave up 9 bases, with 22 bases separating them. The CDR3 sequence is 17 residues long. CDR1 is LGHNA, CDR2 YNFKEQ, per germline.

V and J are TRBV2 and TRBJ1-4; D gene uncertain. V was pared by 7 bases and J by 6 bases, with 3 bases between. The CDR3 is 10 amino acids. Germline V CDR1 and CDR2: SNHLY, FYNNEI. CDR3 protein: CASIDEKLFF. The CDR3 DNA reads TGTGCCAGCATCGATGAAAAACTGTTTTTT.